This is a list of T cell receptor beta chains from one sample in a study of identical twins. TCRdb recomputed calls from the 5' RACE reads with MiXCR, one row per CDR3 protein. Here the sample spans roughly 1,500,000 distinct CDR3 sequences, roughly a third being singletons. Sequencing input: cord blood. These receptors were collected from a newborn girl in good health. Each CDR3 is given with its conserved first and last residue. D genes are given only for firm matches. Some rows have no size entry. The others give once, few or many, or a class for an expanded clone.

TRBJ2-5 TRBD2 few TRBV2 CAGWGGNEQYF TGTGCCGGTTGGGGGGGTAATGAGCAGTACTTC
TRBJ2-7 TRBD1 - TRBV15 CATSTHRRGQADLSYEQYF TGTGCCACCAGCACGCACCGCAGGGGGCAGGCGGACCTTTCATACGAGCAGTACTTC
TRBJ2-1 - many TRBV28 CASSSVQGPEQFF TGTGCCAGCAGTTCAGTTCAGGGACCTGAGCAGTTCTTC
TRBJ2-4 - - TRBV2 CASSVVQVGKNIQYF TGTGCCAGCAGTGTGGTTCAGGTCGGGAAAAACATTCAGTACTTC
TRBJ2-3 - - TRBV20-1 CSAPRASTDTQYF TGCAGTGCTCCCCGTGCTAGCACAGATACGCAGTATTTT
TRBJ2-1 - - TRBV20-1 CSVRTSSSYNEQFF TGCAGTGTCCGAACTAGTAGCTCCTACAATGAGCAGTTCTTC
TRBJ2-3 TRBD1 - TRBV5-1 CASSGRQGRTDTQYF TGCGCCAGCAGCGGTCGACAGGGACGCACAGATACGCAGTATTTT
TRBJ2-7 - once TRBV6-5 CASSYSWRQTNYVQYF TGTGCCAGCAGTTACTCGTGGCGACAGACCAATTACGTGCAGTACTTC
TRBJ1-5 - - TRBV10-3 CAISDAHQPQHF TGTGCCATCAGTGACGCTCATCAGCCCCAGCATTTT
TRBJ1-4 TRBD1 - TRBV12-3/TRBV12-4 CASSLIWDSNEKLFF TGTGCCAGCAGTTTAATATGGGACAGTAATGAAAAACTGTTTTTT
TRBJ2-3 TRBD2 - TRBV20-1 CSATSGTSGTDTQYF TGCAGTGCTACTTCCGGGACTAGCGGCACAGATACGCAGTATTTT
TRBJ2-7 - - TRBV5-6 CASSLISPGNEQYF TGTGCCAGCAGCTTGATCTCTCCGGGTAATGAGCAGTACTTC
TRBJ2-7 - once TRBV11-2 CASSLTGIGYEQYF TGTGCCAGCAGCTTGACGGGAATCGGCTACGAGCAGTACTTC
TRBJ2-1 - few TRBV29-1 CSVEPGYRVGDEQFF TGCAGCGTTGAGCCTGGCTATAGGGTGGGCGATGAGCAGTTCTTC
TRBJ2-5 - - TRBV24-1 CAPLTETQYF TGTGCCCCCCTGACAGAGACCCAGTACTTC
TRBJ2-1 TRBD2 - TRBV5-1 CASSLVTGTSGNEQFF TGCGCCAGCAGCTTGGTCACCGGGACTAGCGGCAATGAGCAGTTCTTC
TRBJ1-6 TRBD1 - TRBV3-1 CASSRGTGRNSPLHF TGTGCCAGCAGCCGAGGGACAGGCAGGAATTCACCCCTCCACTTT
TRBJ2-1 TRBD2 many TRBV12-3/TRBV12-4 CASSFSGTMEFF TGTGCCAGCAGTTTCTCCGGGACTATGGAGTTCTTC
TRBJ2-1 - - TRBV20-1 CSATRPRSSYNEQFF TGCAGTGCGACTCGACCCAGGAGCAGTTACAATGAGCAGTTCTTC
TRBJ1-4 - - TRBV20-1 CSARGSGVKGTNEKLFF TGCAGTGCTAGGGGGAGTGGGGTAAAGGGAACTAATGAAAAACTGTTTTTT
TRBJ2-2 - - TRBV28 CATRVVTGELFF TGTGCCACCCGAGTCGTCACCGGGGAGCTGTTTTTT
TRBJ2-3 TRBD2 - TRBV28 CASSLWGRVWLAGKADTQYF TGTGCCAGCAGTTTATGGGGGCGGGTTTGGCTAGCGGGAAAAGCCGATACGCAGTATTTT
TRBJ2-3 TRBD2 few TRBV7-9 CASSLVHGRASGNTDTQYF TGTGCCAGCAGCTTAGTCCATGGGAGGGCTAGCGGAAACACAGATACGCAGTATTTT
TRBJ2-7 TRBD1 - TRBV6-6 CASISGTGLYEQYF TGTGCCAGCATCTCCGGGACAGGGCTCTACGAGCAGTACTTC
TRBJ2-2 - few TRBV7-7 CASSPGRITGELFF TGTGCCAGCAGTCCGGGCAGAATAACCGGGGAGCTGTTTTTT
TRBJ2-1 TRBD1 - TRBV7-2 CASRYRGRLYNEQFF TGTGCCAGCAGATACAGGGGGCGTCTATACAATGAGCAGTTCTTC
TRBJ1-6 - - TRBV20-1 CSASRSSYNSPLHF TGCAGTGCTAGCAGGAGCTCCTATAATTCACCCCTCCACTTT
TRBJ2-7 TRBD2 - TRBV3-1 CASKVAGTYEQYF TGTGCCAGCAAGGTAGCGGGGACCTACGAGCAGTACTTC
TRBJ2-7 - - TRBV7-2 CASSLVTVRTYEQYF TGTGCCAGCAGCTTAGTCACGGTCAGGACCTACGAGCAGTACTTC
TRBJ2-2 - - TRBV9 CASSVDAGLGELFF TGTGCCAGCAGCGTAGACGCGGGCCTGGGGGAGCTGTTTTTT
TRBJ2-1 - few TRBV4-1 CASSQSVPSYNEQFF TGCGCCAGCAGCCAGTCAGTTCCCTCCTACAATGAGCAGTTCTTC
TRBJ1-2 - many TRBV21-1 CASSASGTGGFYGYTF TGTGCCAGCAGCGCCTCCGGGACAGGGGGTTTCTATGGCTACACCTTC
TRBJ1-2 TRBD1 few TRBV20-1 CSARAPTGNYGYTF TGCAGTGCTAGAGCGCCGACAGGGAACTATGGCTACACCTTC
TRBJ1-2 TRBD1 - TRBV6-1 CASSEVRTGGKGYTF TGTGCCAGCAGTGAAGTCCGAACAGGGGGTAAAGGCTACACCTTC
TRBJ2-1 TRBD1 few TRBV24-1 CATSELGQGNEQFF TGTGCCACCAGTGAGCTGGGACAGGGCAATGAGCAGTTCTTC
TRBJ2-7 TRBD1 few TRBV2 CASNERGPPYEQYF TGTGCCAGCAATGAAAGGGGGCCTCCCTACGAGCAGTACTTC
TRBJ2-3 - few TRBV20-1 CSAWWNRDTQYF TGCAGTGCATGGTGGAACCGGGATACGCAGTATTTT
TRBJ2-4 TRBD1 few TRBV5-5 CASSQDRLEYF TGTGCCAGCAGCCAGGACAGGCTTGAGTACTTC
TRBJ1-5 - - TRBV5-1 CARKDKNSNQPQHF TGCGCCAGGAAAGACAAGAATAGCAATCAGCCCCAGCATTTT
TRBJ2-7 - - TRBV20-1 CSARSGTRSYERYF TGCAGTGCTAGGTCCGGGACTCGCTCCTACGAGCGGTACTTC
TRBJ2-5 - - TRBV5-1 CASKDSQETQYF TGCGCCAGTAAAGACAGTCAAGAGACCCAGTACTTC
TRBJ1-1 - - TRBV5-6 CASSLADGRTEAFF TGTGCCAGCAGCTTGGCCGACGGGAGGACTGAAGCTTTCTTT
TRBJ2-7 TRBD1 few TRBV29-1 CSVEEQGINYEQYF TGCAGCGTTGAAGAACAGGGGATTAACTACGAGCAGTACTTC
TRBJ2-7 TRBD1 few TRBV5-1 CASSLDRTGGYEQYF TGCGCCAGCAGCTTGGACCGGACAGGGGGCTACGAGCAGTACTTC
TRBJ1-2 - - TRBV27 CASRQQGNYGYTF TGTGCCAGCAGACAACAGGGTAACTATGGCTACACCTTC
TRBJ2-7 - - TRBV3-1 CASSQGAFYEQYF TGTGCCAGCAGCCAAGGGGCGTTCTACGAGCAGTACTTC
TRBJ1-6 - - TRBV4-1 CASSQDYSSYNSPLHF TGCGCCAGCAGCCAAGATTACAGCTCCTATAATTCACCCCTCCACTTT
TRBJ2-1 TRBD2 few TRBV6-6 CASSYTGLVGLNEQFF TGTGCCAGCAGCTATACGGGACTAGTAGGGCTCAATGAGCAGTTCTTC
TRBJ2-3 - many TRBV10-1 CASSGPSGRSTDTQYF TGCGCCAGCAGTGGGCCCTCGGGACGGTCCACAGATACGCAGTATTTT